The entry below gives a single TCR beta chain sequence along with its context. Its antigen remains unidentified. Multiplex PCR with BIOMED2 TRB-A/B primer pools amplified TRB rearrangements. From the multiplex PCR reads, TCRdb called clonotypes with MiXCR, one entry per CDR3 protein. The sample includes around 15,000 distinct CDR3 sequences, around 30% of them seen just once. Trimming removed 4 bases from V and 1 base from J, with 13 bases in between. The CDR3 loop spans 15 amino acids. Germline V gene data show CDR1 as SGHVS and CDR2 as FNYEAQ. This sample is part of a study of T and B cells in COVID-19 patients. General study results and limits: Patients with COVID-19 reportedly showed strongly skewed T cell receptor beta variable and joining gene usage.

Each TRB amplification used about 220-500 ng of genomic DNA from blood. The receptor's source is a human donor who had recovered from COVID-19. J is TRBJ2-5 and V is TRBV7-6; a possible D gene is TRBD2 (5 bases). The sample consisted of blood. DNA for the CDR3: TGTGCCAGCAGCTCCTCCGCGGGTCCCCAAGAGACCCAGTACTTC. Its translation: CASSSSAGPQETQYF.